Described below is a single T cell receptor (beta chain) sequence and its context. The repertoire was sequenced with immunoSEQ multiplex PCR; TCRdb's copy has only in-frame clones and lacks some. The repertoire consists of some 100,000 clones, with 90% to 95% occurring once and the leading ten covering 0.92%. CDR1 and CDR2 (germline): SGHRS, YFSETQ. The V gene lost 1 base and the J gene lost 3 bases, with 13 bases spanning the gap. The length of the CDR3 is 15 residues. This sample stems from a study of PD-L1 blockade in urothelial cancer. Study-level information: Beginning in about 2014, patients received atezolizumab, given as 1,200 mg intravenously every 3 weeks. Median T cell yield from blood was 120,000 to 150,000. Blood drawn 3 weeks (second dose) and 6 weeks after treatment start was analyzed.

The gene calls are TRBV5-1 and TRBJ1-1; tentative D call: TRBD1 (5 bases). This sample comprised PBMCs, obtained around atezolizumab (anti-PD-L1) treatment. This sequence originates from an elderly woman with urothelial cancer. CDR3 amino acids: CASSLSAGGDTEAFF. The CDR3 DNA is TGCGCCAGCAGCTTGTCGGCAGGAGGGGACACTGAAGCTTTCTTT.